The rows below give T cell receptor beta chains drawn from one sample of a study of monozygotic twins with inflammatory bowel disease. TCRdb re-called the 5' RACE reads; one entry per CDR3 protein, DNA not given. The sample holds around 400,000 distinct CDR3 sequences. The sequencing input was blood. Every receptor here comes from a human donor with ulcerative colitis or Crohn's disease, or a healthy co-twin of an affected twin (not recorded which). CDR3s include the opening cysteine and the closing phenylalanine or tryptophan.

CDR3aa	v_gene	j_gene
CATSDTLAGYNEQFF	TRBV24-1	TRBJ2-1
CASSLTHGYTF	TRBV5-5	TRBJ1-2
CASSSPTLPPHQPQHF	TRBV5-6	TRBJ1-5
CASSQQFNEQFF	TRBV14	TRBJ2-1
CSANRENSPLHF	TRBV20-1	TRBJ1-6
CSASRPDTQYF	TRBV20-1	TRBJ2-3
CASSYIGLEDYEQYF	TRBV6-5	TRBJ2-7
CASSRIQGNEAFF	TRBV14	TRBJ1-1
CASRGPGTVSYEQYF	TRBV2	TRBJ2-7
CSARDALAGGPTQYF	TRBV20-1	TRBJ2-3
CASSPRGTSGETQYF	TRBV5-1	TRBJ2-3
CSARQGSSGANVLTF	TRBV20-1	TRBJ2-6
CASSLEGTRGSDTQYF	TRBV11-2	TRBJ2-3
CSVEGRDTTGELFF	TRBV29-1	TRBJ2-2
CASSSLDNYEQYF	TRBV12-3/TRBV12-4	TRBJ2-7
CASSSNQGPEQYF	TRBV7-9	TRBJ2-7
CASSPTSDGYEQYF	TRBV3-1	TRBJ2-7
CATNRDGGQPQHF	TRBV2	TRBJ1-5
CAISPGHVINSPLHF	TRBV10-3	TRBJ1-6
CASSSGQGGGSGANVLTF	TRBV3-1	TRBJ2-6
CASRSQGAKETQYF	TRBV5-1	TRBJ2-5
CASSFLVGGSDKQYF	TRBV28	TRBJ2-7
CASRTDQYRNTEAFF	TRBV6-2/TRBV6-3	TRBJ1-1
CASSVGSSYNEQFF	TRBV5-1	TRBJ2-1
CSARVGTPAYEQYF	TRBV20-1	TRBJ2-7
CATSLLSGNQPQHF	TRBV24-1	TRBJ1-5
CASSGRGPETQYF	TRBV4-1	TRBJ2-5
CSASGGTGYTF	TRBV20-1	TRBJ1-2
CASSETSGAKAAQYF	TRBV10-1	TRBJ2-5
CASSLVPDGEQYF	TRBV27	TRBJ2-7
CASSDGQTSNQPQHF	TRBV2	TRBJ1-5
CASSLDRVYNEQFF	TRBV27	TRBJ2-1
CATSDSRQFHEQYF	TRBV24-1	TRBJ2-7
CAWRDNYNSPLHF	TRBV30	TRBJ1-6
CSARRDRDHEQFF	TRBV20-1	TRBJ2-1
CASSPVGRPFTDTQYF	TRBV28	TRBJ2-3
CASSQGKAGKYLYEQYF	TRBV14	TRBJ2-7
CASSKRRTDTGFSNQPQHF	TRBV21-1	TRBJ1-5
CASSQLGAGNYNEQFF	TRBV4-3	TRBJ2-1
CASSHASRGYNSPLHF	TRBV3-1	TRBJ1-6
CASSPRQSVYEQYF	TRBV18	TRBJ2-7
CASSPTGREQYF	TRBV7-9	TRBJ2-7
CASSLDSLVDEQYF	TRBV4-2	TRBJ2-7
CASSLGGGPTSSGNTIYF	TRBV12-3/TRBV12-4	TRBJ1-3
CASSQDPGRREQYF	TRBV5-1	TRBJ2-7
CSARDLRQGFFEQYF	TRBV20-1	TRBJ2-7
CASSKEAGKTGELFF	TRBV27	TRBJ2-2
CATSREGQGSGYTF	TRBV15	TRBJ1-2
CASSQPPGGGGIEQYF	TRBV4-1	TRBJ2-7
CATRASGTDSYNEQFF	TRBV24-1	TRBJ2-1
CASSLAGTPQTLYF	TRBV27	TRBJ2-5
CAISETGELFF	TRBV10-3	TRBJ2-2
CASSLARTSGRAGVGREQYF	TRBV11-1	TRBJ2-7
CASGRPAETEAFF	TRBV5-5	TRBJ1-1
CASSRGTVENQPQHF	TRBV11-2	TRBJ1-5
CAWSVEGRLATIYF	TRBV30	TRBJ1-3
CASSFDGVTQYF	TRBV6-2/TRBV6-3	TRBJ2-5
CSVERGNTEAFF	TRBV29-1	TRBJ1-1
CASSRSPGGQGNSGANVLTF	TRBV6-2/TRBV6-3	TRBJ2-6
CASSPLGQPYGYTF	TRBV19	TRBJ1-2